A selection of T cell receptor beta chains follows, all from one sample in a study of blood T cells in healthy people across ages. Via MiXCR, TCRdb re-called the 5' RACE reads, giving one row per CDR3 protein. The table shows some 800,000 distinct CDR3 sequences, with 20% to 25% occurring only once. The data also belong to a second study, concerning T cells of mothers and their children.

Sequencing was performed on blood. The receptors were gathered from a boy aged 5-17 years in good health. The CDR3 runs from the conserved cysteine through the conserved F or W. The D gene is left open where the match is weak. Only some rows state a clone size, as once, few, many or a class for expanded clones.

TRBD2	TRBV7-3	.	TRBJ2-3	CASSLRGSGSTDTQYF	TGTGCCAGCAGCTTAAGAGGTAGCGGGAGCACAGATACGCAGTATTTT
TRBD1	TRBV6-2/TRBV6-3	few	TRBJ2-7	CASGSYRGFSYEQYF	TGTGCCAGCGGGTCTTACAGGGGATTTTCCTACGAGCAGTACTTC
.	TRBV30	.	TRBJ1-5	CAWRELGQGHLPQHF	TGTGCCTGGAGGGAACTGGGACAAGGGCATCTGCCCCAGCATTTT
TRBD2	TRBV18	few	TRBJ2-5	CASSPRLGLADHQETQYF	TGTGCCAGCTCACCCCGCCTAGGACTAGCGGACCACCAAGAGACCCAGTACTTC
TRBD1	TRBV9	.	TRBJ2-1	CASSAQGDEQFF	TGTGCCAGCAGCGCACAGGGGGATGAGCAGTTCTTC
.	TRBV3-1	.	TRBJ2-7	CASSQARYEQYF	TGTGCCAGCAGCCAAGCCCGCTACGAGCAGTACTTC
.	TRBV9	.	TRBJ2-3	CASSVGRSTDTQYF	TGTGCCAGCAGCGTAGGTCGGAGCACAGATACGCAGTATTTT
TRBD1	TRBV18	few	TRBJ1-4	CASSIATGRNEKLFF	TGTGCCAGCTCAATCGCGACAGGGCGGAATGAAAAACTGTTTTTT
.	TRBV29-1	.	TRBJ2-5	CGVLSGPYQETQYF	TGCGGCGTTTTGTCAGGGCCCTACCAAGAGACCCAGTACTTC
TRBD2	TRBV3-1	.	TRBJ2-1	CASSQGTSSYNGQFF	TGTGCCAGCAGCCAAGGGACTAGCTCCTACAATGGGCAGTTCTTC
TRBD1	TRBV18	few	TRBJ1-5	CASSAGTGGSEPQHF	TGTGCCAGCTCAGCTGGGACAGGGGGCTCGGAGCCCCAGCATTTT
TRBD2	TRBV29-1	.	TRBJ2-7	CSVSATSGSLYEQYF	TGCAGCGTATCCGCGACTAGCGGGAGTCTCTACGAGCAGTACTTC
TRBD1	TRBV10-3	.	TRBJ1-1	CAISESLGRGQTEAFF	TGTGCCATCAGTGAGTCATTGGGGAGGGGGCAGACTGAAGCTTTCTTT
TRBD2	TRBV11-2	.	TRBJ2-1	CASSFILAGEVEQFF	TGTGCCAGCAGCTTTATCCTAGCGGGAGAGGTTGAGCAGTTCTTC
.	TRBV7-3	.	TRBJ1-1	CASSLGIGPRNEAFF	TGTGCCAGCAGCTTAGGGATTGGGCCCCGGAATGAAGCTTTCTTT
.	TRBV5-6	few	TRBJ1-3	CASSLWEDSTIYF	TGTGCCAGCAGCTTGTGGGAAGACAGCACCATATATTTT
.	TRBV5-1	.	TRBJ2-5	CASSGATEETQYF	TGCGCCAGCTCAGGGGCGACCGAAGAGACCCAGTACTTC
.	TRBV21-1	.	TRBJ1-2	CASSKGQGDYGYTF	TGTGCCAGCAGCAAAGGACAGGGGGACTATGGCTACACCTTC
.	TRBV7-9	.	TRBJ2-3	CASSPDYVADTQYF	TGTGCCAGCAGCCCGGACTACGTGGCAGATACGCAGTATTTT
TRBD1	TRBV28	few	TRBJ2-7	CASTQQGDEQYF	TGTGCCAGCACCCAGCAGGGGGACGAGCAGTACTTC
.	TRBV4-1	.	TRBJ2-3	CASSPGMADFTDTQYF	TGCGCCAGCAGCCCAGGGATGGCGGACTTCACAGATACGCAGTATTTT
.	TRBV7-8	.	TRBJ1-2	CASSLAVSVYGHTF	TGTGCCAGCAGCTTAGCCGTCAGCGTCTATGGCCACACCTTC
.	TRBV6-2/TRBV6-3	.	TRBJ2-3	CASSYWGADTQYF	TGTGCCAGCAGTTATTGGGGGGCCGATACGCAGTATTTT
.	TRBV3-1	.	TRBJ2-7	CASSHVGNYEQYF	TGTGCCAGCAGCCACGTTGGGAACTACGAGCAGTACTTC
TRBD2	TRBV4-3	.	TRBJ2-7	CASSQDREGMYEQYF	TGCGCCAGCAGCCAAGATAGGGAGGGTATGTACGAGCAGTACTTC
.	TRBV5-1	.	TRBJ2-4	CASNPGDLAKNIQYF	TGCGCCAGCAACCCAGGAGACCTAGCCAAAAACATTCAGTACTTC
.	TRBV18	.	TRBJ1-2	CASSPVVGTGYGYTF	TGTGCCAGCTCACCTGTCGTCGGGACGGGCTATGGCTACACCTTC
TRBD1	TRBV15	few	TRBJ1-2	CATSRALALDRGHGYTF	TGTGCCACCAGCAGAGCTCTCGCCCTTGACAGGGGACATGGCTACACCTTC
.	TRBV29-1	.	TRBJ2-6	CSVEDDDSPSGANVLTF	TGCAGCGTTGAAGATGACGACAGCCCCTCTGGGGCCAACGTCCTGACTTTC
.	TRBV4-2	.	TRBJ2-1	CASSPGATGSYNEQFF	TGTGCCAGCAGCCCAGGGGCCACGGGCTCCTACAATGAGCAGTTCTTC
.	TRBV15	.	TRBJ2-3	CATSRVAGDKDTQYF	TGTGCCACCAGCAGAGTGGCAGGGGACAAAGATACGCAGTATTTT
.	TRBV7-2	.	TRBJ1-5	CASSLAAGPNQPQHF	TGTGCCAGCAGCTTAGCTGCGGGGCCCAATCAGCCCCAGCATTTT
TRBD2	TRBV4-2	.	TRBJ2-7	CASSQDGLAGDEQYF	TGTGCCAGCAGCCAAGATGGACTAGCGGGAGACGAGCAGTACTTC
TRBD2	TRBV3-1	.	TRBJ2-4	CASSLSGGRNIQYF	TGTGCCAGCAGCCTTAGCGGGGGGAGGAACATTCAGTACTTC
.	TRBV7-3	.	TRBJ2-7	CASSLGPSAEYEQYF	TGTGCCAGCAGCTTAGGGCCTAGCGCAGAGTACGAGCAGTACTTC
.	TRBV18	.	TRBJ2-1	CASSPQENEQFF	TGTGCCAGCTCACCGCAGGAAAATGAGCAGTTCTTC
TRBD2	TRBV27	few	TRBJ2-7	CASRPVGTSGTYEQYF	TGTGCCAGCCGACCTGTTGGGACTAGCGGGACCTACGAGCAGTACTTC
.	TRBV28	.	TRBJ2-3	CASSLSLLVSSHVGTDTQYF	TGTGCCAGCAGTTTATCCCTTCTTGTATCTAGCCACGTGGGCACAGATACGCAGTATTTT
.	TRBV4-3	.	TRBJ2-2	CASSQEVLAGELFF	TGCGCCAGCAGCCAAGAAGTACTAGCCGGGGAGCTGTTTTTT
TRBD1	TRBV4-3	few	TRBJ2-3	CASSQLGTGATDTQYF	TGCGCCAGCAGCCAACTCGGGACAGGGGCAACAGATACGCAGTATTTT